A single sample gave rise to the 23 T cell receptor beta chains below, sequenced in a study of T-cell reconstitution after alpha-beta-depleted transplantation in children. Preparation of the TCRbeta library used unique molecular identifiers. TCRdb fed the PCR reads into MiXCR, producing one record per CDR3 protein. The table records fewer than 550,000 distinct CDR3 sequences, roughly a tenth of them present only once. The source was PBMCs, collected before TCRalphabeta/CD19-depleted stem cell transplant. Every receptor here comes from a child aged 2 to 10 with inherited bone marrow failure, due to receive a stem cell transplant.

To note about this clonotype: A much larger clone differs by one base, so this may be a read error. J is TRBJ2-3 and V is TRBV10-1, with D perhaps matching TRBD2 (5 bases). The germline V and J ends were trimmed by 3 bases and 2 bases, with 9 bases remaining between them. This CDR3 region has 14 residues. The germline CDR1 and CDR2 sequences are WNHNN and SYGVQD (reference sequence). In DNA, the CDR3 is TGCGCCAGCAGTGATCAGCGGCACACAGATACGCAGTATTTT. Protein: CASSDQRHTDTQYF.

This clonotype was observed many times. This rearrangement joins TRBV27 to TRBJ2-1; no firm D call. CDR1 and CDR2 (germline): MNHEY, SMNVEV (reference sequence). CDR3 size: 16 residues. Trimming cost V 2 bases and J 0 bases, with 11 bases left between them. CDR3 region: CASSLMWGSSYNEQFF. For the CDR3, the DNA is TGTGCCAGCAGTTTAATGTGGGGAAGCTCCTACAATGAGCAGTTCTTC.

V is TRBV19 and J is TRBJ2-5; D ambiguous. The germline V and J ends were trimmed by 3 bases and 4 bases, with 9 bases remaining between them. The CDR3 extends over 13 amino acids. Looked up from germline, CDR1 is LNHDA and CDR2 is SQIVND (reference sequence). The CDR3: CASSMIPGETQYF. The CDR3 DNA reads as TGTGCCAGTAGTATGATTCCGGGAGAGACCCAGTACTTC.

Ten or more counts support this clonotype. The DNA of the CDR3 is TGCAGTGCTAGAGAAACAGGGAACACTGAAGCTTTCTTT. Translation gives CSARETGNTEAFF. The rearrangement links TRBV20-1 to TRBJ1-1; a weak D match, TRBD1 (5 bases). The germline V gene has CDR1 DFQATT and CDR2 SNEGSKA (reference sequence). This CDR3 comprises 13 residues. Trimming pared 0 bases from V and 1 base from J, leaving 6 bases between.

This clonotype appeared many times. The gene calls are TRBV2 and TRBJ2-1; D gene unclear. The V and J ends lost 4 bases and 0 bases respectively, with 10 bases between them. The CDR3 is 15 residues long. CDR1 and CDR2 (germline): SNHLY, FYNNEI. CDR3 protein: CASSAGGSSYNEQFF. The CDR3 coding sequence is TGTGCCAGCAGTGCGGGCGGTAGCTCCTACAATGAGCAGTTCTTC.

This clonotype was detected only a few times. The rearrangement links TRBV18 to TRBJ1-6; D remains unclear. The V end lost 0 bases, the J end lost 7 bases, and 10 bases lay between the germline ends. Germline lookup yields CDR1 KGHSH and CDR2 LQKENI. The CDR3 runs to 15 residues. This chain's CDR3 is CASSPPAGGNSPLHF. The CDR3 region has the DNA TGTGCCAGCTCACCACCGGCTGGTGGAAATTCACCCCTCCACTTT. Full variable domain (missing parts from reference TRBV18 and TRBJ1-6): NAGVMQNPRHLVRRRGQEARLRCSPMKGHSHVYWYRQLPEEGLKFMVYLQKENIIDESGMPKERFSAEFPKEGPSILRIQQVVRGDSAAYFCASSPPAGGNSPLHFGNGTRLTVT.

The sample holds many counts of this clonotype. J is TRBJ2-1 and V is TRBV20-1; D call uncertain. The CDR3 is made up of 15 amino acids. V gave up 1 base and J gave up 0 bases, with 10 bases separating them. CDR1 DFQATT and CDR2 SNEGSKA come from the germline V gene (reference sequence). CDR3 sequence reads: CSARVAPRSYNEQFF. Written as DNA, the CDR3 is TGCAGTGCTAGAGTAGCTCCCCGCTCCTACAATGAGCAGTTCTTC.

This clonotype was found many times. The chain couples TRBV20-1 to TRBJ2-5; D may correspond to TRBD1 or TRBD2 (5 bases each). V lost 6 bases and J 1 base, leaving 15 bases between the germline ends. The CDR3 is made up of 14 amino acids. Germline loops: CDR1 DFQATT, CDR2 SNEGSKA (reference sequence). The CDR3 loop reads CSAPPWGIQETQYF. CDR3 bases: TGCAGTGCCCCCCCCTGGGGGATCCAAGAGACCCAGTACTTC.

This clonotype was recorded many times. V and J are TRBV5-1 and TRBJ2-1, with 7 bases that match TRBD2. In germline, CDR1 is SGHRS, CDR2 YFSETQ. Trimming removed 4 bases from V and 6 bases from J; junction bases left unmatched: 10. The CDR3 spans 15 residues. CDR3 in amino acids: CASSPLAGDPNEQFF. The CDR3 DNA reads as TGCGCCAGCAGCCCTCTTGCGGGAGACCCCAATGAGCAGTTCTTC.

This clonotype was observed many times. The chain joins TRBV7-8 to TRBJ2-7; D uncertain. The CDR3 has 16 amino acids. CDR1 is SGHVS and CDR2 is FQNEAQ in the germline V gene. The ends were cut back, 1 base at V and 5 bases at J, with 18 bases in the middle. The CDR3 nucleotides read TGTGCCAGCAGCTTAGGCCCAGATCCTACTTTCGACGAGCAGTACTTC. Translation gives CASSLGPDPTFDEQYF.

This clonotype was counted only a few times. V gene TRBV4-3 combines with J gene TRBJ1-2; TRBD1 agrees at 7 bases. After removal of 0 bases from V and 6 bases from J, the junction contained 10 bases not matched to a gene. The germline CDR1 and CDR2 sequences are LGHNA and YSLEER. The CDR3 is 16 amino acids. The CDR3 DNA sequence: TGCGCCAGCAGCCAAGAAGCGAGACAGGGTTCGAATGGCTACACCTTC. This gives the protein CASSQEARQGSNGYTF.

The chain has TRBV2 and TRBJ1-5, with D maybe TRBD1 (5 bases). The CDR3 spans 13 residues. Trimming took off 3 bases at V and 6 bases at J, with 9 bases between the two ends. In germline, CDR1 is SNHLY, CDR2 FYNNEI. The CDR3: CASSDGTSQPQHF. As DNA, the CDR3 is TGTGCCAGCAGTGATGGGACTAGTCAGCCCCAGCATTTT.

This clonotype was seen at least ten times. This chain connects TRBV10-2 to TRBJ2-7, with 12 positions matching TRBD2. V was clipped by 9 bases and J by 2 bases; unmatched bases: 8. Germline-derived CDR1 and CDR2 are WSHSY and SAAADI. This CDR3 spans 15 amino acids. The chain's CDR3 is CASSTSGSPTYEQYF. As DNA, the CDR3 is TGCGCCAGTTCGACTAGCGGGAGCCCCACCTACGAGCAGTACTTC.

This clonotype was seen a few times. The V call is TRBV27, the J call TRBJ2-1; D tentatively fits TRBD1 or TRBD2 (7 bases each). The V end lost 5 bases, the J end lost 9 bases, and 11 bases lay between the germline ends. CDR3 length: 12 residues. From germline, CDR1 is MNHEY and CDR2 SMNVEV (reference sequence). In DNA form, the CDR3 reads TGTGCCAGCAGTATCAGGGGGGGTGAGCAGTTCTTC. It yields the protein CASSIRGGEQFF.

This clonotype was counted at least ten times. The junction does not match germline at one end; this may be a read error. V and J are TRBV29-1 and TRBJ2-3; 12 positions match TRBD2. Germline V gene sequence: CDR1 SQVTM, CDR2 ANQGSEA. CDR3 length: 18 amino acids. DNA of the CDR3: TGCAGCGTCGAAGTGGGGACTAGCGGGTATTCTAGCACAGATACGCAGTATTTT. Its protein product is CSVEVGTSGYSSTDTQYF.

The chain is built from TRBV27 and TRBJ2-7; the D gene is possibly TRBD1 (6 bases). V was cut by 5 bases and J by 4 bases, with 15 bases left in between. Germline V gene data show CDR1 as MNHEY and CDR2 as SMNVEV (reference sequence). The CDR3 sequence is 14 residues long. The CDR3 here is CASSQPVQGYEQYF. In DNA form, the CDR3 reads TGTGCCAGCAGTCAACCGGTACAGGGTTACGAGCAGTACTTC.

This clonotype was observed a few times. V usage is TRBV10-2 and J usage is TRBJ2-3; the D gene could be TRBD1 or TRBD2 (5 bases each). The CDR3 has 15 amino acids. Germline values: CDR1 WSHSY, CDR2 SAAADI. V lost 6 bases and J 5 bases, leaving 18 bases between the germline ends. The CDR3 sequence is CASRKMGPEGDTQYF. CDR3 nucleotide sequence: TGCGCCAGCAGGAAGATGGGACCCGAGGGAGATACGCAGTATTTT.

About this clonotype: It may be a read error: a sequence one base away is much more abundant. The rearrangement uses TRBV9 and TRBJ2-1; 14 nucleotides agree with TRBD2. V lost 0 bases, J lost 6 bases, and 2 bases stayed unmatched. The CDR3 is 16 amino acids. Germline assignment: CDR1 SGDLS and CDR2 YYNGEE. The CDR3 DNA reads as TGTGCCAGCAGCGTAGACGGGACTAGCGGGAGCAATGAGCAGTTCTTC. Translation: CASSVDGTSGSNEQFF.

Of note for this clonotype: The junction differs from germline at one of its ends, possibly a read error. The rearrangement uses TRBV16 and TRBJ2-1; 8 bases are shared with TRBD2. Germline V gene data show CDR1 as KGHSY and CDR2 as FQNENV. The CDR3 length is 18 residues. CDR3 sequence: CAISQKLAARSSYNEQFF. The CDR3 DNA reads as TGTGCCATCAGCCAGAAACTAGCGGCCAGGAGCTCCTACAATGAGCAGTTCTTC. Drawing the rest from reference TRBV16 and TRBJ2-1, the complete variable domain is GEEVAQTPKHLVRGEGQKAKLYCAPIKGHSYVFWYQQVLKNEFKFLISFQNENVFDETGMPKERFSAKCLPNSPCSLEIQATKLEDSAVYFCAISQKLAARSSYNEQFFGPGTRLTVL.

This clonotype has a count of ten or more. The chain combines TRBV28 with TRBJ2-1; weak D call: TRBD2 (6 bases). This CDR3 comprises 13 residues. The germline V gene has CDR1 MDHEN and CDR2 SYDVKM. Trimming pared 6 bases from V and 9 bases from J, leaving 15 bases between. The CDR3 protein is CASSPGRGVEQFF. The CDR3 DNA is TGTGCCAGCAGCCCCGGGAGAGGGGTTGAGCAGTTCTTC.

This clonotype appeared a few times. The CDR3, as DNA: TGTGCCAGCAGCGTAGGGGGAGCGACTAGCGGGAGAGCACCGCAGTACTTC. Protein sequence: CASSVGGATSGRAPQYF. V usage is TRBV9 and J usage is TRBJ2-7; TRBD2 agrees at 12 bases. The germline V gene has CDR1 SGDLS and CDR2 YYNGEE. The CDR3 totals 17 residues. V was clipped by 0 bases and J by 9 bases; unmatched bases: 13.

This clonotype was found many times. This chain joins TRBV3-1 and TRBJ2-1; 10 nucleotides line up with TRBD2. J gave up 8 bases and V 1 base, and 8 bases lay outside the gene matches. CDR3 length equals 16 residues. The germline V gene encodes CDR1 LGHDT and CDR2 YNNKEL (reference sequence). The CDR3 protein is CASSQGSGRARDEQFF. The DNA for the CDR3 is TGTGCCAGCAGCCAAGGGAGCGGGAGGGCCCGTGATGAGCAGTTCTTC.

The chain couples TRBV20-1 to TRBJ2-1, with 7 bases aligning to TRBD2. Germline CDR1 reads DFQATT; CDR2 reads SNEGSKA (reference sequence). The CDR3 sequence is 12 residues long. The V segment lost 4 bases and the J segment 6 bases; nucleotides outside the gene matches: 3. The CDR3 region is CSATSGPNEQFF. DNA of the CDR3: TGCAGTGCTACTAGCGGACCCAATGAGCAGTTCTTC.